Given below is one TCR beta chain in context. This sample was included in a study of blood T cell repertoires in COVID-19. The overall study: Whether acute or convalescent, the COVID-19 samples came from the United States, Italy and Spain. T cells, B-cell-depleted T cells, or PBMCs supplied cDNA or gDNA.

Methods used by the authors: Cell counts per sample came from amplifying reference gene primers. Assay used: immunoSEQ multiplex PCR; TCRdb lists only in-frame clones, some missing. For V, J and clone size, that table is used; D and trimming come from the DNA. The sample shows roughly 330,000 clones, approximately 82% of them seen only once. The germline CDR1 and CDR2 sequences are LGHNT and FRNRAP. The CDR3 has 14 amino acids. Germline trimming cut 5 bases from V and 7 bases from J; bases unmatched to any gene: 3. Source material: peripheral blood. The V gene is TRBV12-5, the J gene TRBJ1-6; 9 bases match TRBD1. The clonotype was recovered from a woman in her forties or fifties with acute or convalescent COVID-19. The CDR3 DNA sequence: TGTGCTAGTGGTCAGGGGACAGGGAATTCACCCCTCCACTTT. This sequence encodes CASGQGTGNSPLHF.